A single sample gave rise to the 25 T cell receptor beta chains below, sequenced in a study of blood T cells in healthy people across ages. Through a sample-barcoded 5' primer and a J-beta primer mix, a second PCR was run for 7 to 11 cycles. TCRdb reanalysed the 5' RACE reads using MiXCR and keeps one entry per CDR3 protein. The sample lists approximately 1,000,000 distinct CDR3 sequences; 35% to 55% were seen once. What was sequenced was blood. Receptor source: a woman aged 60-75 years in good health.

The table lists this clonotype with many counts. V and J are TRBV21-1 and TRBJ2-7. TRBV21-1 is reported as a pseudogene. The CDR3 is 11 residues long. CDR3: CASSTAYEQYF. The CDR3 DNA sequence: TGTGCCAGCAGCACAGCCTACGAGCAGTACTTC.

The chain joins TRBV12-3 or TRBV12-4 to TRBJ2-1; 12 bases align to TRBD1. The CDR3 totals 16 residues. The J segment lost 7 bases and the V segment lost 7 bases, leaving 11 bases of the junction unmatched. The CDR3: CASTPRDRGLVNEQFF. The CDR3 DNA reads as TGTGCCAGCACCCCCCGGGACAGGGGGCTAGTTAATGAGCAGTTCTTC.

The chain recombines TRBV7-8 with TRBJ1-5; D gene unclear. V gave up 6 bases and J gave up 0 bases, with 9 bases separating them. Germline V gives CDR1 SGHVS, CDR2 FQNEAQ. The CDR3 is 14 residues long. CDR3 sequence (DNA): TGTGCCAGCAGGTTGACGGGTAGCAATCAGCCCCAGCATTTT. This sequence encodes CASRLTGSNQPQHF. Based on the CDR3 plus reference TRBV7-8 and TRBJ1-5, the full variable domain is GAGVSQSPRYKVAKRGQDVALRCDPISGHVSLFWYQQALGQGPEFLTYFQNEAQLDKSGLPSDRFFAERPEGSVSTLKIQRTQQEDSAVYLCASRLTGSNQPQHFGDGTRLSIL.

The chain combines TRBV20-1 with TRBJ1-2; 7 bases are shared with TRBD1. J lost 5 bases, V lost 1 base, and 7 bases had no gene match. The V gene's germline CDR1 is DFQATT and CDR2 SNEGSKA (reference sequence). The CDR3 loop spans 14 amino acids. The CDR3 coding sequence is TGCAGTGCTAGAGGGGCAGGGGGAGAGTATGGCTACACCTTC. Protein product: CSARGAGGEYGYTF.

This clonotype was counted ten times or more. CDR3 nucleotides: TGCGCCAGCAGCCCGGGACTATCTAGCACAGATACGCAGTATTTT. Amino acids: CASSPGLSSTDTQYF. The gene calls are TRBV5-1 and TRBJ2-3, with 7 bases matching TRBD2. CDR1 and CDR2 (germline): SGHRS, YFSETQ. With V trimmed by 4 bases and J by 0 bases, 5 bases remained unmatched. This CDR3 is built from 15 residues.

V and J are TRBV7-9 and TRBJ1-2; tentative D call: TRBD1 (5 bases). The CDR3 covers 15 residues. V lost 5 bases and J 4 bases, leaving 17 bases between the germline ends. Germline CDR1 reads SEHNR; CDR2 reads FQNEAQ (reference sequence). The CDR3 protein is CASSPTGRDGYGYTF. CDR3 DNA: TGTGCCAGCAGCCCAACGGGCAGGGATGGCTATGGCTACACCTTC.

Concerning this clonotype: Being one base from a much bigger clone, this may be a read error. The chain recombines TRBV7-9 with TRBJ2-5; 10 positions match TRBD1. This CDR3 is 14 amino acids long. Losses at the gene ends were 5 bases for V and 3 bases for J; bases not matched to a gene: 3. In germline, CDR1 is SEHNR, CDR2 FQNEAQ (reference sequence). In nucleotides, the CDR3 is TGTGCCAGCAGCCCCGGGACAGGGGAAGAGACCCAGTACTTC. Its protein product is CASSPGTGEETQYF.

This clonotype was picked up many times. The V gene is TRBV2, the J gene TRBJ2-5; D is possibly TRBD1 (5 bases). V lost 4 bases and J 1 base, leaving 7 bases between the germline ends. The CDR3 runs 13 residues. Germline V gives CDR1 SNHLY, CDR2 FYNNEI. The CDR3 spells CASSGGSQETQYF. CDR3 sequence (DNA): TGTGCCAGCAGTGGGGGCAGCCAAGAGACCCAGTACTTC.

This clonotype was seen a handful of times. The V and J genes are TRBV2 and TRBJ2-4, with 7 bases matching TRBD2. V shed 5 bases and J 2 bases; nucleotides not matched to a gene: 6. The CDR3 runs 15 residues. CDR1 is SNHLY and CDR2 is FYNNEI in the germline V gene. CDR3 in amino acids: CASSFPGTTKNIQYF. In nucleotides, the CDR3 is TGTGCCAGCAGTTTTCCCGGGACTACCAAAAACATTCAGTACTTC.

The chain uses TRBV9 and TRBJ1-5; 8 bases align to TRBD1. With V trimmed by 4 bases and J by 3 bases, 6 bases remained unmatched. Germline loops: CDR1 SGDLS, CDR2 YYNGEE. CDR3 length equals 15 residues. The CDR3 DNA reads TGTGCCAGCAGCCCCTCGACAGGGGACAATCAGCCCCAGCATTTT. Its protein product is CASSPSTGDNQPQHF.

V gene TRBV27 combines with J gene TRBJ1-1; TRBD1 matches at 7 bases. V lost 2 bases and J lost 5; bases outside the gene matches: 5. The length of the CDR3 is 14 residues. Germline V CDR1 and CDR2: MNHEY, SMNVEV (reference sequence). The CDR3 sequence: CASSLGRGFTEAFF. The DNA of the CDR3 is TGTGCCAGCAGTTTAGGCAGGGGGTTTACTGAAGCTTTCTTT.

In its sample, this clonotype was seen once. V gene TRBV7-8 combines with J gene TRBJ1-1; the D gene is possibly TRBD1 (6 bases). The CDR3 loop spans 14 amino acids. Per the germline V gene, CDR1 is SGHVS and CDR2 is FQNEAQ. Trimming left V 5 bases short and J 3 bases short, with 13 bases between. The CDR3 loop reads CASSTNRVDTEAFF. The CDR3 DNA is TGTGCCAGCAGCACCAACAGGGTGGACACTGAAGCTTTCTTT.

The CDR3 spells CSAEDSFRGPAYEQYF. The CDR3 DNA follows: TGCAGTGCAGAGGACAGCTTCAGAGGTCCTGCCTACGAGCAGTACTTC. The V gene is TRBV20-1, the J gene TRBJ2-4; the D gene is possibly TRBD1 (6 bases). The tail of the sequence fits TRBJ2-7 better, so the J call may be wrong. This CDR3 has 16 residues. Germline CDR1 and CDR2: DFQATT and SNEGSKA (reference sequence).

V usage is TRBV20-1 and J usage is TRBJ1-2, with a tentative D call TRBD1 (5 bases). The V gene lost 0 bases and the J gene lost 5 bases, with 19 bases spanning the gap. CDR3 size: 16 residues. Germline V lookup: CDR1 DFQATT, CDR2 SNEGSKA (reference sequence). Here the CDR3 reads CSAREGLGLTRYGYTF. The CDR3 nucleotides read TGCAGTGCTAGAGAAGGCCTGGGGCTTACTCGGTATGGCTACACCTTC.

The rearrangement uses TRBV20-1 and TRBJ2-7, with 10 positions matching TRBD2. V was clipped by 6 bases and J by 5 bases; unmatched bases: 13. This CDR3 region has 15 residues. Germline V CDR1 and CDR2: DFQATT, SNEGSKA (reference sequence). This chain's CDR3 is CSAHVPGLAYDEQYF. DNA of the CDR3: TGCAGTGCCCATGTGCCGGGACTAGCGTATGACGAGCAGTACTTC.

In its sample, this clonotype was seen many times. The chain couples TRBV29-1 to TRBJ2-7; D is perhaps TRBD2 (5 bases). This CDR3 comprises 11 residues. Germline CDR1 and CDR2: SQVTM and ANQGSEA. V lost 3 bases and J 6 bases, leaving 9 bases between the germline ends. DNA of the CDR3: TGCAGCGTTGATTCCGGGGTCGAGCAGTACTTC. Residues: CSVDSGVEQYF.

This clonotype has just a few counts. The chain recombines TRBV12-3 or TRBV12-4 with TRBJ2-7; 11 bases fit TRBD2. After removal of 4 bases from V and 3 bases from J, the junction contained 2 bases not matched to a gene. The CDR3 covers 14 residues. CDR3 sequence: CASSYLAGGYEQYF. The CDR3 region has the DNA TGTGCCAGCAGTTATCTAGCGGGAGGCTACGAGCAGTACTTC.

A few counts support this clonotype. The rearrangement links TRBV29-1 to TRBJ2-3; 7 nucleotides match TRBD1. Germline lookup yields CDR1 SQVTM and CDR2 ANQGSEA. The CDR3 has 15 amino acids. The ends lost 3 bases at V and 2 bases at J; junction bases unmatched: 8. CDR3: CSVEYPGQHTDTQYF. CDR3 DNA: TGCAGCGTTGAGTACCCGGGACAGCACACAGATACGCAGTATTTT.

The chain uses TRBV20-1 and TRBJ1-5; TRBD1 aligns across 8 bases. Germline CDR1 is DFQATT and CDR2 is SNEGSKA (reference sequence). This CDR3 comprises 15 residues. V was pared by 1 base and J by 5 bases, with 7 bases of the junction left unmatched. The CDR3 loop reads CSARVQGAGDQPQHF. As DNA, the CDR3 is TGCAGTGCTAGAGTTCAGGGGGCGGGGGATCAGCCCCAGCATTTT.

The V gene is TRBV21-1, the J gene TRBJ2-7; TRBD2 is taken as the D call from the table, unchecked against the DNA. TRBV21-1 has pseudogene status. This CDR3 has 18 residues. The CDR3 nucleotides are TGTGCCAGCAGCAAACGACTAGCGGGAGGGTCCTCGGCCTACGAGCAGTACTTC. It specifies CASSKRLAGGSSAYEQYF.

The genes are TRBV29-1 and TRBJ2-3; D is uncertain. Trimming pared 7 bases from V and 0 bases from J, leaving 14 bases between. CDR3 length: 14 amino acids. In germline, CDR1 is SQVTM, CDR2 ANQGSEA. DNA of the CDR3: TGCAGCGCCGTGCCTATATCTAGCACAGATACGCAGTATTTT. Protein: CSAVPISSTDTQYF.

On this clonotype: This may be a read error, as it is one base from a much larger clone. This chain uses TRBV27 with TRBJ2-1; D not resolved. The DNA matches TRBJ2-7 better at its end, which makes the J call doubtful. CDR3 length equals 12 residues. Germline V gene data show CDR1 as MNHEY and CDR2 as SMNVEV (reference sequence). The CDR3 DNA sequence: TGTGCCAGCAGGCCGATCCGGGACGAGCAGTACTTC. This encodes CASRPIRDEQYF.

The chain has TRBV29-1 and TRBJ1-4; D is perhaps TRBD1 (5 bases). The CDR3 is made up of 14 amino acids. The germline V and J ends were trimmed by 4 bases and 6 bases, with 15 bases remaining between them. CDR1 is SQVTM, CDR2 ANQGSEA, per germline. CDR3 in DNA: TGCAGCGTTGGTTGGGGCACAGCGGATGAAAAACTGTTTTTT. It encodes CSVGWGTADEKLFF.

This clonotype was seen a few times. The chain links TRBV28 to TRBJ2-7, with no clear D. Germline values: CDR1 MDHEN, CDR2 SYDVKM. The CDR3 sequence is 15 residues long. V was pared by 6 bases and J by 3 bases, with 18 bases between. This chain's CDR3 is CASSRAETSHYEQYF. CDR3 in DNA: TGTGCCAGCAGCCGAGCAGAGACCTCCCACTACGAGCAGTACTTC.

The chain recombines TRBV7-3 with TRBJ2-1; possible D gene TRBD2, 5 bases. The CDR3 spans 13 residues. Trimming took off 5 bases at V and 9 bases at J, with 14 bases between the two ends. The V gene's germline CDR1 is SGHTA and CDR2 FQGTGA. The CDR3, as DNA: TGTGCCAGCAGCAGTGCCCAGAGCGGTGAGCAGTTCTTC. Amino acid sequence: CASSSAQSGEQFF.